Listed below are T cell receptor beta chains from one sample, sequenced in a study of cytomegalovirus exposure and HLA in healthy donors. The assay was immunoSEQ multiplex PCR, and TCRdb's table has in-frame clones only and misses some. The sample holds about 150,000 clones; over 60% are singletons and the top ten take over 2%. The sequenced material came from PBMCs. These TCRs come from a man aged 35 to 55 in good health and CMV-seronegative. Each CDR3 is given with its conserved first and last residue. D genes are given only for firm matches. Where a row states a size, it is once, few, many or the class of an expanded clone; other rows omit it.

D gene | J gene | clone size | V gene | CDR3 DNA | CDR3 protein
TRBD2 | TRBJ2-7 | few | TRBV5-6 | TGTGCCAGCAGCTTGCCAACTAGCGGCTCCTACGAGCAGTACTTC | CASSLPTSGSYEQYF
. | TRBJ2-7 | . | TRBV6-5 | TGTGCCAGCGGCGGGGACAGCCTCTACGAGCAGTACTTC | CASGGDSLYEQYF
TRBD1 | TRBJ2-2 | . | TRBV7-8 | TGTGCCAGCAGCTTAGGAGGACAGGGGGCAACCGGGGAGCTGTTTTTT | CASSLGGQGATGELFF
. | TRBJ1-4 | few | TRBV5-4 | TGTGCCAGCAGCCTAGGAGGTCTCGGTAATGAAAAACTGTTTTTT | CASSLGGLGNEKLFF
. | TRBJ1-2 | . | TRBV19 | TGTGCCAGTAGTATACAGACTAACTATGGCTACACCTTC | CASSIQTNYGYTF
. | TRBJ2-5 | . | TRBV5-1 | TGCGCCAGCAGCTTTATCAGGGCCCGGGAGACCCAGTACTTC | CASSFIRARETQYF
TRBD2 | TRBJ2-1 | . | TRBV10-2 | TGCGCCAGCAGTGAGTCCCCCAGCGGGAGGGCCGGGGAGCAGTTCTTC | CASSESPSGRAGEQFF
. | TRBJ1-5 | few | TRBV6-5 | TGTGCCAGCAGTTCTTCAGGGGTTCGCAATCAGCCCCAGCATTTT | CASSSSGVRNQPQHF
. | TRBJ2-1 | . | TRBV5-6 | TGTGCCAGCAGCTCCTATATCGTCCCACCTTACAATGAGCAGTTCTTC | CASSSYIVPPYNEQFF
TRBD1 | TRBJ1-4 | . | TRBV5-1 | TGCGCCAGCAGCTTGGGACAGGGGAAGGTTTATGGTAATGAAAAACTGTTTTTT | CASSLGQGKVYGNEKLFF
. | TRBJ2-7 | . | TRBV4-1 | TGCGCCAGCAGCCAAGAGGTAGTATCCACCTACGAGCAGTACTTC | CASSQEVVSTYEQYF
TRBD1 | TRBJ2-2 | few | TRBV5-4 | TGTGCCAGCAGCGGAAGCAGGGGGCGCGGCACCGGGGAGCTGTTTTTT | CASSGSRGRGTGELFF
. | TRBJ1-4 | once | TRBV4-1 | TGCGCCAGCAGCCAAGTTCCGCGTAGAACGAGAAATTTT | CASSQVPRRTRNF
TRBD1 | TRBJ1-5 | few | TRBV13 | TGTGCCAGCAGCTGGGGGGGGGACAGGGGTTGCAATCAGCCCCAGCATTTT | CASSWGGDRGCNQPQHF
TRBD1 | TRBJ1-2 | . | TRBV9 | TGTGCCAGCAGCAGGGACAGGGGGCGAATTCTTGGCTACACCTTC | CASSRDRGRILGYTF
. | TRBJ1-2 | . | TRBV25-1 | TGTGCCAGCAGTGAAGAGAGGGCCTATGGCTACACCTTC | CASSEERAYGYTF
TRBD1 | TRBJ2-3 | . | TRBV5-4 | TGTGCCAGCAGCTTGGTGGCAGGGGGTCTCTCAGATACGCAGTATTTT | CASSLVAGGLSDTQYF
. | TRBJ1-4 | . | TRBV28 | TGTGCCAGCAGTCCCCTCCCCAGGGGCGATGATGAAAAACTGTTTTTT | CASSPLPRGDDEKLFF
. | TRBJ1-1 | . | TRBV4-1 | TGCGCCAGCAGCCAGAACTATGCGGACACTGAAGCTTTCTTT | CASSQNYADTEAFF
TRBD1 | TRBJ2-7 | . | TRBV5-1 | TGCGCCAGCAGCTTTACTTCGACAGGGACCTCCTACGAGCAGTACTTC | CASSFTSTGTSYEQYF
TRBD1 | TRBJ2-2 | . | TRBV5-3 | TGTGCCAGAAGCTGCCCTAACCGGGACAGGGGACCCGGGGAGCTGTTTTTT | CARSCPNRDRGPGELFF
. | TRBJ2-7 | once | TRBV5-1 | TGCGCCAGCAGATCCGGGACATACTCCTACGAGCAGTACTTC | CASRSGTYSYEQYF
. | TRBJ2-5 | few | TRBV9 | TGTGCCAGCAGCTCTCCCCTTGAGGGCAGAGAGACCCAGTACTTC | CASSSPLEGRETQYF
. | TRBJ1-2 | . | TRBV5-6 | TGTGCCAGCAGCTACCCTCGGGGAGGTCCCATAATTCAGGGTTACACCTTC | CASSYPRGGPIIQGYTF
. | TRBJ1-2 | once | TRBV29-1 | TGCAGCGTTGGGGAGGGGGGAGCTGGCTACACCTTC | CSVGEGGAGYTF
. | TRBJ1-5 | . | TRBV6-5 | TGTGCCAGCAGAGGAAGGGGGAATCAGCCCCAGCATTTT | CASRGRGNQPQHF
. | TRBJ2-7 | . | TRBV2 | TGTGCCAGCAAGGGCAGGGTCTCCTACGAGCAGTACTTC | CASKGRVSYEQYF